This T cell receptor beta chain was sequenced during a study of cytomegalovirus exposure and HLA in healthy donors. Notes on the study in general: Most TCR sequences were seen very rarely across donors, but some public TCRs occurred in many. Listed as cytomegalovirus-associated were 150 to 200 TCR beta chains.

The CDR3 is 16 amino acids. V was trimmed by 5 bases and J by 4 bases, leaving 20 bases between them. Germline assignment: CDR1 SGHTA and CDR2 FQGNSA. With regard to this clone: Its antigen remains unidentified.

Libraries were prepared by immunoSEQ multiplex PCR; TCRdb keeps only in-frame clonotypes and omits some of them. The sample holds some 60,000 clones, approximately 96% seen once. The receptor's source is a man younger than 30 in good health and CMV-seropositive. The sequencing input was PBMCs. This rearrangement joins TRBV7-2 to TRBJ1-2; D is unclear. This CDR3 is CASSAFPPSGIYGYTF. Written as DNA, the CDR3 is TGTGCCAGCAGCGCTTTTCCCCCCTCGGGAATCTATGGCTACACCTTC.